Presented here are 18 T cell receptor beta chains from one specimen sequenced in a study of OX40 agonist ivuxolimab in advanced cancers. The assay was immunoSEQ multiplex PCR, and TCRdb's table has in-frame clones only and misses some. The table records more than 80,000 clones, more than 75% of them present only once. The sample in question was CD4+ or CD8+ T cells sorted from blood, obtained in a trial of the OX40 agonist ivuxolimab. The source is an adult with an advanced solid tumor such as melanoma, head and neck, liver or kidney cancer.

CDR3 residues: CASSLGEGIAKNIQYF. CDR3 DNA: TGCGCCAGCAGCTTGGGAGAGGGCATAGCCAAAAACATTCAGTACTTC. The J gene is TRBJ2-4, the V gene TRBV5-1; maybe TRBD2 (5 bases). Germline V CDR1 and CDR2: SGHRS, YFSETQ. V was pared by 0 bases and J by 0 bases, with 10 bases between. The CDR3 is 16 residues long.

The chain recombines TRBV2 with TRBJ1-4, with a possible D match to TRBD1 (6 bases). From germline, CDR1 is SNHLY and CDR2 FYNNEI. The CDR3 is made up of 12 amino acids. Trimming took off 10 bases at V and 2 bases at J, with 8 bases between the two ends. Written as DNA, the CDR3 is TGTGCCACCGACAGGACTAATGAAAAACTGTTTTTT. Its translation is CATDRTNEKLFF.

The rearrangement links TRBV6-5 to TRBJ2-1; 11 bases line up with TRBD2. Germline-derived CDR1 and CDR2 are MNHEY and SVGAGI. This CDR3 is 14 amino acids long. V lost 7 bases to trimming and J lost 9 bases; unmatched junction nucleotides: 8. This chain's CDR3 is CASKSTSGVSEQFF. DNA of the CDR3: TGTGCCAGCAAGTCGACTAGCGGGGTGTCTGAGCAGTTCTTC.

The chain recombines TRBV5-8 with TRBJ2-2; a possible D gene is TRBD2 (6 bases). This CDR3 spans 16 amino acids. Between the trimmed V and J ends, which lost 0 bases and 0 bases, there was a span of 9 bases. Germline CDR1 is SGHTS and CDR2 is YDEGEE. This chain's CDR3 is CASSLAVAANTGELFF. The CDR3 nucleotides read TGTGCCAGCAGCTTGGCGGTAGCGGCGAACACCGGGGAGCTGTTTTTT.

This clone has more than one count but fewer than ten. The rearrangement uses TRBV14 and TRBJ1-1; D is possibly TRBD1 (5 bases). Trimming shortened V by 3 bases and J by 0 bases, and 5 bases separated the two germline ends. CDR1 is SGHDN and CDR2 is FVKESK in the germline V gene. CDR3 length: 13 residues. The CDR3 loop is CASSQGVNTEAFF. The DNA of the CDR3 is TGTGCCAGCAGCCAGGGGGTGAACACTGAAGCTTTCTTT.

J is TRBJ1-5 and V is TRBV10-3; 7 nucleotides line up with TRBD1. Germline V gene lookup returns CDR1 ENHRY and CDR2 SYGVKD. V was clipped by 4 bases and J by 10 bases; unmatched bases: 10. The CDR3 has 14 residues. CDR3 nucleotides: TGTGCCATCAGTGGGGACAGCCCGGTCAATCCCCAGCATTTT. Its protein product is CAISGDSPVNPQHF.

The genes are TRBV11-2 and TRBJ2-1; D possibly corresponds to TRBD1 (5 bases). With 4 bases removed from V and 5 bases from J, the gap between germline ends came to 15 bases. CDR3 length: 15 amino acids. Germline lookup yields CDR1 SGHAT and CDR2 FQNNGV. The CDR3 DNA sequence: TGTGCCAGCAGCTCCTGGCTGGTAGGGGACAATGAGCAGTTCTTC. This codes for CASSSWLVGDNEQFF.

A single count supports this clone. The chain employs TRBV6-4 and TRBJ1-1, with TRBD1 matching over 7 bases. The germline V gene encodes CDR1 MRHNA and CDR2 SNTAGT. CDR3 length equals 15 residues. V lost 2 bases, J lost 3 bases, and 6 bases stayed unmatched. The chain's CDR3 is CASSDPTGRDTEAFF. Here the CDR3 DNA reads TGTGCCAGCAGTGACCCGACAGGGAGGGACACTGAAGCTTTCTTT.

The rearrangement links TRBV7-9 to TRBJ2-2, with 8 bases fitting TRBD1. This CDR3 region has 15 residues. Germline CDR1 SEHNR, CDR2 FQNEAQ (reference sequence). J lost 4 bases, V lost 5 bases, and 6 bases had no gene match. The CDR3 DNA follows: TGTGCCAGCAGCCCCGGGACAGGCACCACCGGGGAGCTGTTTTTT. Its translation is CASSPGTGTTGELFF.

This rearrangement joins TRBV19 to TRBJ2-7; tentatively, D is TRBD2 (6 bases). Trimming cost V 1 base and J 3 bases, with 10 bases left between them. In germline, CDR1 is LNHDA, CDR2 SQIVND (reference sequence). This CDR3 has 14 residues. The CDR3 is CASSIGRGLYEQYF. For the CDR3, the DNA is TGTGCCAGTAGTATAGGGAGGGGACTCTACGAGCAGTACTTC.

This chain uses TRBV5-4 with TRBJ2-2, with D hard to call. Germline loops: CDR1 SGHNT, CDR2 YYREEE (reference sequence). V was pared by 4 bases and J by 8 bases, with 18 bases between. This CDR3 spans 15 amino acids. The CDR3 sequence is CASSPPQDVGGELFF. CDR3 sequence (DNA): TGTGCCAGCAGCCCCCCCCAGGACGTTGGGGGGGAGCTGTTTTTT.

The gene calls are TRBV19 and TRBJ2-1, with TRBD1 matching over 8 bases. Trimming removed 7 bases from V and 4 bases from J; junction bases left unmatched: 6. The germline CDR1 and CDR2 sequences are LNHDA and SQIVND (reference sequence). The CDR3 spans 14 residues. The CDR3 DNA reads TGTGCCAGTAATCAGGACAGGGATTACAATGAGCAGTTCTTC. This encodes CASNQDRDYNEQFF. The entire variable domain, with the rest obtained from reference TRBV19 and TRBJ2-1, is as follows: DGGITQSPKYLFRKEGQNVTLSCEQNLNHDAMYWYRQDPGQGLRLIYYSQIVNDFQKGDIAEGYSVSREKKESFPLTVTSAQKNPTAFYLCASNQDRDYNEQFFGPGTRLTVL.

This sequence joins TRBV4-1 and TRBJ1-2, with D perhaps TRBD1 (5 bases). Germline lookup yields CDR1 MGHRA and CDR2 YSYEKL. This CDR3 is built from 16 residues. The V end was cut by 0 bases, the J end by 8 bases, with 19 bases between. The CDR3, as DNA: TGCGCCAGCAGCCAAGATCCCCAGAGCAGGGTAGGGGGCTACACCTTC. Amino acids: CASSQDPQSRVGGYTF.

The CDR3 reads CASTLRDRGEGTNYGYTF. The CDR3 region has the DNA TGTGCCAGCACCCTTAGGGACAGGGGAGAAGGCACTAACTATGGCTACACCTTC. The chain employs TRBV2 and TRBJ1-2; 10 bases fit TRBD1. This CDR3 is 18 amino acids long. Per the germline V gene, CDR1 is SNHLY and CDR2 is FYNNEI. The trim removed 7 bases at V and 0 bases at J, leaving 14 bases unmatched.

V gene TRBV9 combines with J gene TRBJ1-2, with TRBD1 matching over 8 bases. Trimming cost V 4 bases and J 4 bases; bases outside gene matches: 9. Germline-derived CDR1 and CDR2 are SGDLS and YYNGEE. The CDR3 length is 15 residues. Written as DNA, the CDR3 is TGTGCCAGCAGCCTTGCAGGGGGCGCGGGCTATGGCTACACCTTC. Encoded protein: CASSLAGGAGYGYTF.

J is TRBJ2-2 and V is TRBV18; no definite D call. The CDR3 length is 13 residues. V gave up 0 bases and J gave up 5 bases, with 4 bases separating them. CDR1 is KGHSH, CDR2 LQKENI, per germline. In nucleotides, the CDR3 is TGTGCCAGCTCACCACCAGGGACCGGGGAGCTGTTTTTT. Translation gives CASSPPGTGELFF.

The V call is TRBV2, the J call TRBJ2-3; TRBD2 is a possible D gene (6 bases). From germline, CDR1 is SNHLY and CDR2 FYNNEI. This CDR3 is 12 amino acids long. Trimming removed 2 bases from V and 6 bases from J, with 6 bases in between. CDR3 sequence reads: CASSELADTQYF. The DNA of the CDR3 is TGTGCCAGCAGTGAACTAGCGGATACGCAGTATTTT.

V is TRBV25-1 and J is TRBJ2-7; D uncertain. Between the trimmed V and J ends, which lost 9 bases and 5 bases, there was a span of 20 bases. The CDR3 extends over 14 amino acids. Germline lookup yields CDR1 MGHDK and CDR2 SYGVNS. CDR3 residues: CARLGPFMGDEQYF. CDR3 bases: TGTGCCAGGTTAGGGCCGTTCATGGGCGACGAGCAGTACTTC.